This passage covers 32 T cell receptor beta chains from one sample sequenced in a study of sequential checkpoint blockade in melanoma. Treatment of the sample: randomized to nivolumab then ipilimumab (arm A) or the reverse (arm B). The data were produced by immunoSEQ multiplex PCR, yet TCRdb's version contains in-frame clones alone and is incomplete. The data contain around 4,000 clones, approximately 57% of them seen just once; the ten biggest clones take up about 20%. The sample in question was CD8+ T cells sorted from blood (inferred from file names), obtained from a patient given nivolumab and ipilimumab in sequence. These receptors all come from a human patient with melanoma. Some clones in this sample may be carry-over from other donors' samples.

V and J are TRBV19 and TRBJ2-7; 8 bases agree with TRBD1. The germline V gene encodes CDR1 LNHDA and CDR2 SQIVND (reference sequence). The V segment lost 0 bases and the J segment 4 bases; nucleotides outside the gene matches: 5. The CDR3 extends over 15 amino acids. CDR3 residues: CASSIEAGGRYEQYF. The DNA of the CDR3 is TGTGCCAGTAGTATAGAGGCAGGGGGCCGGTACGAGCAGTACTTC.

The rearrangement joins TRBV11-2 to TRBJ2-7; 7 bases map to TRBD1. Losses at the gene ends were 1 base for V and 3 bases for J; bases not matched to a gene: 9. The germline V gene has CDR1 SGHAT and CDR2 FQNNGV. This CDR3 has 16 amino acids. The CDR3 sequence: CASSLVLTGNDYEQYF. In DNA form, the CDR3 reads TGTGCCAGCAGCTTAGTATTGACAGGGAATGACTACGAGCAGTACTTC.

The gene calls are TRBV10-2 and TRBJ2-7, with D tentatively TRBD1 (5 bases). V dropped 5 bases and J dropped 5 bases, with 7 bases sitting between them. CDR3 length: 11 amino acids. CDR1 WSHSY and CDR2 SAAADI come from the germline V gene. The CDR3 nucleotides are TGCGCCAGCAGTATAGGGGACGAGCAGTACTTC. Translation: CASSIGDEQYF.

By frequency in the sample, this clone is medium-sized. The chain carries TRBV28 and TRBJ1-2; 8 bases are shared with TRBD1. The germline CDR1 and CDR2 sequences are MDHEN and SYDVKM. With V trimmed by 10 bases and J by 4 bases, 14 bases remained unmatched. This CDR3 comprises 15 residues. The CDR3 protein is CATSRTGRRLYGYTF. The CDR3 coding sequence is TGTGCCACCTCTCGGACAGGGCGGAGGCTCTATGGCTACACCTTC.

The CDR3 sequence is CASRMQGGLAYEQYF. In DNA form, the CDR3 reads TGTGCCAGCAGAATGCAGGGGGGCCTAGCCTACGAGCAGTACTTC. The genes are TRBV10-3 and TRBJ2-7; D perhaps matches TRBD1 (7 bases). This CDR3 has 15 residues. Between the trimmed V and J ends, which lost 10 bases and 2 bases, there was a span of 21 bases. Germline loops: CDR1 ENHRY, CDR2 SYGVKD.

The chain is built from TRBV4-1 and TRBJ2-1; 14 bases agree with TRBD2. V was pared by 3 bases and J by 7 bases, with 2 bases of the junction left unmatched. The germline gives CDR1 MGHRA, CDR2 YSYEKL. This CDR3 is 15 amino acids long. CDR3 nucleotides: TGCGCCAGCAGCCACAGGACTAGCGGGGGGAATGAGCAGTTCTTC. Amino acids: CASSHRTSGGNEQFF.

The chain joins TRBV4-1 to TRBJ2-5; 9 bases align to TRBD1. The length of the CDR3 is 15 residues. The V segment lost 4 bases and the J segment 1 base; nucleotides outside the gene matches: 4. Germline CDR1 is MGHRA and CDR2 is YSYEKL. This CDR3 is CASSLGQGFQETQYF. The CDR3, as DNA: TGCGCCAGCAGCCTAGGACAGGGGTTCCAAGAGACCCAGTACTTC.

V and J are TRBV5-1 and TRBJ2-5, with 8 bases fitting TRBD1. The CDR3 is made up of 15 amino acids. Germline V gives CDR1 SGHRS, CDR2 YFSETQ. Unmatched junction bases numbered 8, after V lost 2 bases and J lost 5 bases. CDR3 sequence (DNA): TGCGCCAGCAGCTTTAGGACAGGGAATGTGGAGACCCAGTACTTC. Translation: CASSFRTGNVETQYF. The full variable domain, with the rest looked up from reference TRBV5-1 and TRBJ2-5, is KAGVTQTPRYLIKTRGQQVTLSCSPISGHRSVSWYQQTPGQGLQFLFEYFSETQRNKGNFPGRFSGRQFSNSRSEMNVSTLELGDSALYLCASSFRTGNVETQYFGPGTRLLVL.

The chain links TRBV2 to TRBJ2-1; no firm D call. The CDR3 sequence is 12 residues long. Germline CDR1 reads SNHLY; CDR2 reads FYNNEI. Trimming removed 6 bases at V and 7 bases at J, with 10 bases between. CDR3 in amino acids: CASSLERNEQFF. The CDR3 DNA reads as TGTGCCAGCAGCTTAGAGAGGAATGAGCAGTTCTTC.

Written as DNA, the CDR3 is TGTGCCAGCAGCGTAGGGGGACTAGCGGGTTACAATGAGCAGTTCTTC. Encoded protein: CASSVGGLAGYNEQFF. The V and J genes are TRBV9 and TRBJ2-1; 12 bases align to TRBD2. V lost 0 bases, J lost 4 bases, and 2 bases stayed unmatched. The germline CDR1 and CDR2 sequences are SGDLS and YYNGEE. The CDR3 length is 16 residues.

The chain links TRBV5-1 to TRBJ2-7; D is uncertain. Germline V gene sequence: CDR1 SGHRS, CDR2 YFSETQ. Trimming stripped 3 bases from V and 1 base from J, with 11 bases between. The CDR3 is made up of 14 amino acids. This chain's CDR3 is CASSYSTSSYEQYF. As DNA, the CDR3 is TGCGCCAGCAGCTATTCGACAAGTTCCTACGAGCAGTACTTC.

CDR3 amino acids: CASSLSIEVFYGYTF. CDR3 DNA: TGTGCCAGCAGCTTATCGATAGAGGTGTTCTATGGCTACACCTTC. This chain joins TRBV7-9 and TRBJ1-2; D is unresolved. Trimming removed 2 bases from V and 4 bases from J, with 14 bases in between. The germline V gene encodes CDR1 SEHNR and CDR2 FQNEAQ (reference sequence). The length of the CDR3 is 15 residues.

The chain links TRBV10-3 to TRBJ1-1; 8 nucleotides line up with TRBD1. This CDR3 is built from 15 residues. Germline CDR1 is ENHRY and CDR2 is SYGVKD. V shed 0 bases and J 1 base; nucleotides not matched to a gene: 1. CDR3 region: CAISESGTGNTEAFF. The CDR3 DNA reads TGTGCCATCAGTGAGTCGGGGACAGGGAACACTGAAGCTTTCTTT.

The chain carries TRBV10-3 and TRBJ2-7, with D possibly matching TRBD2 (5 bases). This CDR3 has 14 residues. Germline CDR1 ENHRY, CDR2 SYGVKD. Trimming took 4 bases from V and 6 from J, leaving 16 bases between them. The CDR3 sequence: CAISGGTGFSEQYF. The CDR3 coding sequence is TGTGCCATCAGTGGCGGTACGGGGTTTAGCGAGCAGTACTTC.

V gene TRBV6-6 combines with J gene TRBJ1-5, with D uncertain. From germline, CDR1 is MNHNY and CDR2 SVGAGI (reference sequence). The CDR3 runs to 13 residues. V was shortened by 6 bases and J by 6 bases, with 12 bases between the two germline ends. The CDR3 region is CASSPTTFQPQHF. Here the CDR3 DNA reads TGTGCCAGCAGCCCAACCACTTTTCAGCCCCAGCATTTT.

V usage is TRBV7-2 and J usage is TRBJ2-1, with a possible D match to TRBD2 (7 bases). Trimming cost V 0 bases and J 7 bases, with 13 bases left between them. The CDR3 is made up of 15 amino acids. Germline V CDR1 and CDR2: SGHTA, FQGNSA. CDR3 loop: CASSLAGGGGNEQFF. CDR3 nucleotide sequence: TGTGCCAGCAGCTTAGCTGGGGGAGGGGGGAATGAGCAGTTCTTC.

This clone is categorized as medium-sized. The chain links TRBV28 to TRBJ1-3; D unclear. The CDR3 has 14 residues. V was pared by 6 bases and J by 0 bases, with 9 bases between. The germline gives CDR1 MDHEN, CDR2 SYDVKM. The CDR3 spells CASRLEISGNTIYF. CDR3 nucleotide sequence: TGTGCCAGCAGATTAGAGATCTCTGGAAACACCATATATTTT.

CDR3 region: CASSLNGGGSTDTQYF. The CDR3 DNA sequence: TGTGCCAGCAGCTTAAACGGCGGGGGGAGCACAGATACGCAGTATTTT. The chain is built from TRBV7-8 and TRBJ2-3, with 8 bases matching TRBD2. Germline V gives CDR1 SGHVS, CDR2 FQNEAQ. This CDR3 spans 16 amino acids. The junction had 4 bases not matched to a gene; V was cut back by 2 bases and J by 0 bases.

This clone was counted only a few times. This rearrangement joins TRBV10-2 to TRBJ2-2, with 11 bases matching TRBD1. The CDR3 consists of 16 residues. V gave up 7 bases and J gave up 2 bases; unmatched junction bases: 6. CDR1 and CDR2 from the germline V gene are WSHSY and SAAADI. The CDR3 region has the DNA TGCGCCAGCAATACCGGGACAGGGGGAAACACCGGGGAGCTGTTTTTT. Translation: CASNTGTGGNTGELFF.

Written as DNA, the CDR3 is TGTGCCAGCAGGGACCGGGACAGGGGTGGTGAAAAACTGTTTTTT. This gives the protein CASRDRDRGGEKLFF. This sequence joins TRBV6-1 and TRBJ1-4; 10 nucleotides match TRBD1. V was pared by 6 bases and J by 7 bases, with 8 bases of the junction left unmatched. The CDR3 runs 15 residues. CDR1 MNHNS and CDR2 SASEGT come from the germline V gene.

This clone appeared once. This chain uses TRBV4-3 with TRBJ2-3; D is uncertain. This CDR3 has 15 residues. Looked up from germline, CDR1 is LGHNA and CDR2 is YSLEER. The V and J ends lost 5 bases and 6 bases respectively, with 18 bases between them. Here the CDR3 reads CASSSTSAATDTQYF. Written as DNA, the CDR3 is TGCGCCAGCAGCTCCACAAGCGCCGCCACCGATACGCAGTATTTT.

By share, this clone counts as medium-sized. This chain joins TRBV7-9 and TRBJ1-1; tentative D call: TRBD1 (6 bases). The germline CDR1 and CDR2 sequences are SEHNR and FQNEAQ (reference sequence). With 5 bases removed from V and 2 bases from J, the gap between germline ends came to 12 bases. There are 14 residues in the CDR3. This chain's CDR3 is CASSPGTFNTEAFF. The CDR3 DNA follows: TGTGCCAGCAGCCCCGGGACATTTAACACTGAAGCTTTCTTT.

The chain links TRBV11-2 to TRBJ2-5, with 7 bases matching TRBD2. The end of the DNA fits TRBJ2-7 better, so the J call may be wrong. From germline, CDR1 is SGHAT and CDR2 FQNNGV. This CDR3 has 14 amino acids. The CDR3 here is CASSFGGSTYEQYF. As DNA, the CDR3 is TGTGCCAGCAGCTTTGGCGGGAGCACCTACGAGCAGTACTTC.

CDR3 bases: TGTGCCAGTACCCCACCGGGGAAGGGGGCAACTAATGAAAAACTGTTTTTT. Protein: CASTPPGKGATNEKLFF. V and J are TRBV19 and TRBJ1-4; D may be TRBD1 (6 bases). The germline CDR1 and CDR2 sequences are LNHDA and SQIVND (reference sequence). The CDR3 runs 17 residues. Trimming left V 7 bases short and J 0 bases short, with 18 bases between.

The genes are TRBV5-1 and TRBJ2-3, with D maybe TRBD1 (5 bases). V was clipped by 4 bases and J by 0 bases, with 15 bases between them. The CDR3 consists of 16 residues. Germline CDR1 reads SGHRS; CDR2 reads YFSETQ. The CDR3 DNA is TGCGCCAGCAGCCCAAGGGGAACAGCTAGCACAGATACGCAGTATTTT. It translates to CASSPRGTASTDTQYF.

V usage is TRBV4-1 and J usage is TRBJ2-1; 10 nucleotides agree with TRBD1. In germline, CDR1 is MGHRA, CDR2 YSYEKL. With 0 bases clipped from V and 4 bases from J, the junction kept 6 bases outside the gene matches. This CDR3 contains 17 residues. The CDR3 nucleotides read TGCGCCAGCAGCCAAGATGACGGGACAGGGGCTTACAATGAGCAGTTCTTC. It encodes CASSQDDGTGAYNEQFF.

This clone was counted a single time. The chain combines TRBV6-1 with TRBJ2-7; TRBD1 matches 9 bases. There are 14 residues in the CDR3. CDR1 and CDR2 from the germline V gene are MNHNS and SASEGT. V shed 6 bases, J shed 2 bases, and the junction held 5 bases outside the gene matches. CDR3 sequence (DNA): TGTGCCAGCAGCGACAGGGGGGGACCCTACGAGCAGTACTTC. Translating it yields CASSDRGGPYEQYF.

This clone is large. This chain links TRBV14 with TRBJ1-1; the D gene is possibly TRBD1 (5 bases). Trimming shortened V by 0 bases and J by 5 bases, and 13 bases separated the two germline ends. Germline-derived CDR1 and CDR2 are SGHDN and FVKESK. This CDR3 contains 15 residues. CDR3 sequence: CASSQEGALATEAFF. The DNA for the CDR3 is TGTGCCAGCAGCCAAGAAGGGGCCCTCGCGACTGAAGCTTTCTTT.

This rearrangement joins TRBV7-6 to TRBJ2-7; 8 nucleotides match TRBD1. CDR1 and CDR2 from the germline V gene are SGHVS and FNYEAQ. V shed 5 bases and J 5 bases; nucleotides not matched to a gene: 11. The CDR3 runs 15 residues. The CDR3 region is CASSDRTGRLDEQYF. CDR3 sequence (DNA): TGTGCCAGCAGCGACCGGACAGGGAGACTCGACGAGCAGTACTTC.

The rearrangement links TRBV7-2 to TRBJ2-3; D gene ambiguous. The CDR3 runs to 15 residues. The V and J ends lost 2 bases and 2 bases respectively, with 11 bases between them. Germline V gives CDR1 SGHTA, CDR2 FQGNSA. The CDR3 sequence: CASSLLAGFTDTQYF. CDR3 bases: TGTGCCAGCAGCTTATTGGCCGGGTTCACAGATACGCAGTATTTT.

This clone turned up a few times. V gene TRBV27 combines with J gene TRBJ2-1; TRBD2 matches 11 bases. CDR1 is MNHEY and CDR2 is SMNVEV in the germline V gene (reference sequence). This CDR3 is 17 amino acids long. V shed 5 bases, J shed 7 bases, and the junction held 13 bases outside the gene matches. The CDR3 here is CASSPDQTSGVRNEQFF. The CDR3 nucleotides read TGTGCCAGCAGTCCTGACCAGACTAGCGGGGTACGGAATGAGCAGTTCTTC.

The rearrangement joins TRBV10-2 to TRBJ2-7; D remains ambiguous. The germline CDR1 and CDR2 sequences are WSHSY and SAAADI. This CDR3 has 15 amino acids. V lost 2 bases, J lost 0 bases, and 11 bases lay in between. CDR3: CASSELGPGSYEQYF. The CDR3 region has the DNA TGCGCCAGCAGTGAGCTTGGGCCTGGCTCCTACGAGCAGTACTTC.